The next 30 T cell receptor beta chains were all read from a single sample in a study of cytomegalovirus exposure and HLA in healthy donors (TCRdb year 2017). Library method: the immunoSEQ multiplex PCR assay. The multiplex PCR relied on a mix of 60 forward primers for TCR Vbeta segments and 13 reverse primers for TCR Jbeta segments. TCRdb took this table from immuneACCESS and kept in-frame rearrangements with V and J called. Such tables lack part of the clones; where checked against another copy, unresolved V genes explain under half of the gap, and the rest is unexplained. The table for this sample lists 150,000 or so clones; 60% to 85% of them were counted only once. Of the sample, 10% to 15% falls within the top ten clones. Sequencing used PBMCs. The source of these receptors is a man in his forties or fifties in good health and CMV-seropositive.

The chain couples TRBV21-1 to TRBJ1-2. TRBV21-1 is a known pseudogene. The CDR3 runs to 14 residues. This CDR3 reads CASSKEEVNYGYTF. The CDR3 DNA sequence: TGTGCCAGCAGCAAAGAAGAGGTTAACTATGGCTACACCTTC.

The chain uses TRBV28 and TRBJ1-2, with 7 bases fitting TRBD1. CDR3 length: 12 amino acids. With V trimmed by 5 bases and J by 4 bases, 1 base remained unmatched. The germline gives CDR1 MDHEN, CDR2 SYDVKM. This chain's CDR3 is CASSTGVYGYTF. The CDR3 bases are TGTGCCAGCAGTACAGGGGTCTATGGCTACACCTTC.

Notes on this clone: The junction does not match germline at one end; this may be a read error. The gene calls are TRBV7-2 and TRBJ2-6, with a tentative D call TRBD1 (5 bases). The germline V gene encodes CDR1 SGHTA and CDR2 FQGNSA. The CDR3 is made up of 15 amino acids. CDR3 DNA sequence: TGTGCCAGCAGCCCCCAGACCTCTGGGGCCAACGGCCTGACTTTC. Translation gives CASSPQTSGANGLTF.

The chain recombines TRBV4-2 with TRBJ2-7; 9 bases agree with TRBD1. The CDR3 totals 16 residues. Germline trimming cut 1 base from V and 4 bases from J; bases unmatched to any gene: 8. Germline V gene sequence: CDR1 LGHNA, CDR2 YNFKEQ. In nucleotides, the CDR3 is TGTGCCAGCAGCCAAGTGGCGGACAGGGGCGAGTACGAGCAGTACTTC. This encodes CASSQVADRGEYEQYF.

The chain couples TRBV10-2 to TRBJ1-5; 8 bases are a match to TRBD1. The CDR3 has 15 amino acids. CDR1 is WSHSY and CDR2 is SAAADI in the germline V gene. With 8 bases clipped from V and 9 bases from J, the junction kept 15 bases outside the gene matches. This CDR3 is CASGSSGQGYGPQHF. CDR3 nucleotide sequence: TGCGCCAGCGGATCAAGCGGACAGGGCTATGGGCCCCAGCATTTT.

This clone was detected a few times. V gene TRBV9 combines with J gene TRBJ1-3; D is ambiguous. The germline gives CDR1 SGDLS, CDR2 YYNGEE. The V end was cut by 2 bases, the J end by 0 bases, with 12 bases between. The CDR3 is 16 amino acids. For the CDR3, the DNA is TGTGCCAGCAGCGTTGACACGACAAGCTCTGGAAACACCATATATTTT. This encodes CASSVDTTSSGNTIYF.

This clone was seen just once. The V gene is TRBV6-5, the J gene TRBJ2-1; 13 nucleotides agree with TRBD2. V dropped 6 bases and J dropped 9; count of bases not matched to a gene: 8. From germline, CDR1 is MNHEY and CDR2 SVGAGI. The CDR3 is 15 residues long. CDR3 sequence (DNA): TGTGCCAGCAGACGCACTAGCGGGAGGGCCGGTGAGCAGTTCTTC. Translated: CASRRTSGRAGEQFF.

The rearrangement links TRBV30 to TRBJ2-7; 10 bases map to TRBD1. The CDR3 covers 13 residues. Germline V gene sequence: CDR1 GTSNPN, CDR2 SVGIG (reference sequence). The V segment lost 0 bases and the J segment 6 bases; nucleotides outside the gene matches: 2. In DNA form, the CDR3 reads TGTGCCTGGAGTGTACGGACAGGGGGCGAGCAGTACTTC. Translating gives CAWSVRTGGEQYF.

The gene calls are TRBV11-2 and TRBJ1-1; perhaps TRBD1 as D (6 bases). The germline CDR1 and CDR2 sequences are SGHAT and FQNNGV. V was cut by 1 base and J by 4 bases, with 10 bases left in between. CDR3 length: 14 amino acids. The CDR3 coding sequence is TGTGCCAGCAGCTTAGGACAGGAGAGCACTGAAGCTTTCTTT. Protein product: CASSLGQESTEAFF. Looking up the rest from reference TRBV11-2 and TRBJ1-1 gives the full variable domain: EAGVAQSPRYKIIEKRQSVAFWCNPISGHATLYWYQQILGQGPKLLIQFQNNGVVDDSQLPKDRFSAERLKGVDSTLKIQPAKLEDSAVYLCASSLGQESTEAFFGQGTRLTVV.

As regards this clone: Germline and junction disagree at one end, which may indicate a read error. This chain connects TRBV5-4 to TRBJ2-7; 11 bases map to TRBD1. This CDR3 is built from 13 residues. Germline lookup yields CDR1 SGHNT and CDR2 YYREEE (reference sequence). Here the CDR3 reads CASSSPGQGGNHF. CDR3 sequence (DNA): TGTGCCAGCAGCTCTCCGGGACAGGGGGGTAACCACTTC.

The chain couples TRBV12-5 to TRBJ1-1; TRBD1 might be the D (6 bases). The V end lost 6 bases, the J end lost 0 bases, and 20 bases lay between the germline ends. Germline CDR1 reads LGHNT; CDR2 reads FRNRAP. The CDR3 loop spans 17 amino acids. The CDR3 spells CASGPGPWDTLNTEAFF. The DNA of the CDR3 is TGTGCTAGTGGACCGGGTCCGTGGGACACCTTGAACACTGAAGCTTTCTTT.

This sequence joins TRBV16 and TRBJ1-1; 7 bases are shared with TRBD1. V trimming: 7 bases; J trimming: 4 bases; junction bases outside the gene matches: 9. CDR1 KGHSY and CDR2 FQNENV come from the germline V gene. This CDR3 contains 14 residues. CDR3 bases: TGTGCCAGCACCAGACCTCGACAGGGCACTGAAGCTTTCTTT. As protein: CASTRPRQGTEAFF.

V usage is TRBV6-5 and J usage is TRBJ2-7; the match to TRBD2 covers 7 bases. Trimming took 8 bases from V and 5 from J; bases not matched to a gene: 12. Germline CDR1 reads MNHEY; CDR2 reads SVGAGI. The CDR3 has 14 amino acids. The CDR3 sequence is CASSQIGRDHEQYF. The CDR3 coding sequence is TGTGCCAGCTCTCAAATTGGGAGGGACCACGAGCAGTACTTC.

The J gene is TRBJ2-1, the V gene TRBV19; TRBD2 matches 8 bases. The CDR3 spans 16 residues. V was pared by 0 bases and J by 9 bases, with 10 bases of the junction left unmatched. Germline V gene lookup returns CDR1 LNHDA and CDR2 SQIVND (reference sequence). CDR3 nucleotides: TGTGCCAGTAGTATAGATAGCGGGACTCCTAAGGGTGAGCAGTTCTTC. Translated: CASSIDSGTPKGEQFF.

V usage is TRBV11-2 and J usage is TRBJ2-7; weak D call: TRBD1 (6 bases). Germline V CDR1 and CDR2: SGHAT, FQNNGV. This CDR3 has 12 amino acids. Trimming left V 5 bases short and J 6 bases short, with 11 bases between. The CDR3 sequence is CASSRTVVEQYF. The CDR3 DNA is TGTGCCAGCAGCCGGACAGTTGTCGAGCAGTACTTC. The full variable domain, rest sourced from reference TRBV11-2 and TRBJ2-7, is EAGVAQSPRYKIIEKRQSVAFWCNPISGHATLYWYQQILGQGPKLLIQFQNNGVVDDSQLPKDRFSAERLKGVDSTLKIQPAKLEDSAVYLCASSRTVVEQYFGPGTRLTVT.

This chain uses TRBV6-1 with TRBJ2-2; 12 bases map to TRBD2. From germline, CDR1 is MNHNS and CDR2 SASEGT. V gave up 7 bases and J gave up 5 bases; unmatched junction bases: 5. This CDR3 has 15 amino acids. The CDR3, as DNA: TGTGCCAGCACCATGCTAGCGGGAGGGACCGGGGAGCTGTTTTTT. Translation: CASTMLAGGTGELFF.

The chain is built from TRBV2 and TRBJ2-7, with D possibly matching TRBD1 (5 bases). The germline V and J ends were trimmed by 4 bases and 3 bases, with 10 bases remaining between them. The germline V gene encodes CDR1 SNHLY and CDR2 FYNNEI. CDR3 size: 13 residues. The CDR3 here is CASSGQFFYEQYF. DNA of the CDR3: TGTGCCAGCAGTGGACAGTTTTTCTACGAGCAGTACTTC. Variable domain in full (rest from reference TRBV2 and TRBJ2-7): EPEVTQTPSHQVTQMGQEVILRCVPISNHLYFYWYRQILGQKVEFLVSFYNNEISEKSEIFDDQFSVERPDGSNFTLKIRSTKLEDSAMYFCASSGQFFYEQYFGPGTRLTVT.

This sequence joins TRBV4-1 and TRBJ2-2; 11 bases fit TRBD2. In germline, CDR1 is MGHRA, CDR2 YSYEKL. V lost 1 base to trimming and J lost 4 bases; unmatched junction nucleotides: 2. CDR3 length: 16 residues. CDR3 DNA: TGCGCCAGCAGCCAAGGACTAGCGGGACGCACCGGGGAGCTGTTTTTT. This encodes CASSQGLAGRTGELFF.

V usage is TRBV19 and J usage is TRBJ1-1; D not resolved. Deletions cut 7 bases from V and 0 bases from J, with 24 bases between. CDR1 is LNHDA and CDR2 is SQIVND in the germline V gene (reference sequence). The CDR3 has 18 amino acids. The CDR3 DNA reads TGTGCCAGTAAGGAAAGCGCTAATGCCTATCTCATGAACACTGAAGCTTTCTTT. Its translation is CASKESANAYLMNTEAFF. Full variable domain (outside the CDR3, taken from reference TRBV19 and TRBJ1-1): DGGITQSPKYLFRKEGQNVTLSCEQNLNHDAMYWYRQDPGQGLRLIYYSQIVNDFQKGDIAEGYSVSREKKESFPLTVTSAQKNPTAFYLCASKESANAYLMNTEAFFGQGTRLTVV.

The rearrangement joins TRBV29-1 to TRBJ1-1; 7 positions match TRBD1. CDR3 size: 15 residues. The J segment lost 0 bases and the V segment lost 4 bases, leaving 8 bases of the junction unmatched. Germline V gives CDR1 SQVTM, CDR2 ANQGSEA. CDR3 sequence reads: CSVARGLMVNTEAFF. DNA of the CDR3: TGCAGCGTTGCCAGGGGGTTAATGGTGAACACTGAAGCTTTCTTT. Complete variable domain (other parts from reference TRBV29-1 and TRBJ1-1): SAVISQKPSRDICQRGTSLTIQCQVDSQVTMMFWYRQQPGQSLTLIATANQGSEATYESGFVIDKFPISRPNLTFSTLTVSNMSPEDSSIYLCSVARGLMVNTEAFFGQGTRLTVV.

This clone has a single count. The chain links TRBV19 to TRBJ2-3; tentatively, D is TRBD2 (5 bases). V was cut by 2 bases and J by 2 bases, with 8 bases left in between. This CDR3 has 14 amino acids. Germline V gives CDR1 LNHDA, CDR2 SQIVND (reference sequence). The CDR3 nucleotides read TGTGCCAGTAGTATACAGCGGCTCACAGATACGCAGTATTTT. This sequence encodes CASSIQRLTDTQYF.

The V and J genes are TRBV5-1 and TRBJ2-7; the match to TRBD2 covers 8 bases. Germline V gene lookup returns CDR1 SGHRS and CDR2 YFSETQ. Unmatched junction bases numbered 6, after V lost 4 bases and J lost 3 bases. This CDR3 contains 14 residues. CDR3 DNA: TGCGCCAGCAGCCCAGCGGGAGCGGGCTACGAGCAGTACTTC. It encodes CASSPAGAGYEQYF.

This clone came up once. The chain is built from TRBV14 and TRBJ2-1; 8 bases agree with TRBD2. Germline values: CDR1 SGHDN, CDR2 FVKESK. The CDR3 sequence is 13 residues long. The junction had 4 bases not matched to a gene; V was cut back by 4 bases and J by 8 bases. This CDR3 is CASSPGLAHEQFF. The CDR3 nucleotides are TGTGCCAGCAGCCCTGGACTAGCCCATGAGCAGTTCTTC.

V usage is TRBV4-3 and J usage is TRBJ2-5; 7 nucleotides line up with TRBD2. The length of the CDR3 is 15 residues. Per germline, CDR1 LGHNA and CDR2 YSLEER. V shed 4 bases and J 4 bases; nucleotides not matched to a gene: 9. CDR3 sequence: CASSPGGGSLETQYF. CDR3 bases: TGCGCCAGCAGCCCCGGGGGAGGGTCATTAGAGACCCAGTACTTC.

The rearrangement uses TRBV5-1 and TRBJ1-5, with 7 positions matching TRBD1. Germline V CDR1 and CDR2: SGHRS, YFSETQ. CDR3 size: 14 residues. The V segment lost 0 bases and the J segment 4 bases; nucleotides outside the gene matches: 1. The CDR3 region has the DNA TGCGCCAGCAGCTTGGAACAGGGGAATCAGCCCCAGCATTTT. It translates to CASSLEQGNQPQHF.

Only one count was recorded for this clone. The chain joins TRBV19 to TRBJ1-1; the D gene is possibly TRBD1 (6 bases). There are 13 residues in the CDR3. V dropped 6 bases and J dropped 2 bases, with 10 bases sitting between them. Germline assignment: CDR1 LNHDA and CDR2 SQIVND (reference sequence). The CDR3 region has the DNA TGTGCCAGTAGGTCAGGGGTTAACACTGAAGCTTTCTTT. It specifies CASRSGVNTEAFF.

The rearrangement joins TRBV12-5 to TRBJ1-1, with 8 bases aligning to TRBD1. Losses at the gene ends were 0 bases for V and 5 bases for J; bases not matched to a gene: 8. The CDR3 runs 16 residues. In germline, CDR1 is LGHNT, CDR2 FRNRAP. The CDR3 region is CASGLVQETGDTEAFF. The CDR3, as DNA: TGTGCTAGTGGTTTGGTACAAGAGACAGGGGATACTGAAGCTTTCTTT.

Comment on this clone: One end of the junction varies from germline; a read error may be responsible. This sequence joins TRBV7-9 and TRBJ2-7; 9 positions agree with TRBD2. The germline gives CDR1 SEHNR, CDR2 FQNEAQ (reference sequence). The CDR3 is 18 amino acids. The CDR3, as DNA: TGTTCCAGCAGCTTAAATCTGGGCGGGAGGGCCCTCTCCTACGAGCAGTACTTC. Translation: CSSSLNLGGRALSYEQYF.

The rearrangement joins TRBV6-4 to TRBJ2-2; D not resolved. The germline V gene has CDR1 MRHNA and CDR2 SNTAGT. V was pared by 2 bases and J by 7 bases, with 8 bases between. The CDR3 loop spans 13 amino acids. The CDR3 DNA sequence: TGTGCCAGCAGTGACGGGCAGCTCGGGGAGCTGTTTTTT. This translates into CASSDGQLGELFF.

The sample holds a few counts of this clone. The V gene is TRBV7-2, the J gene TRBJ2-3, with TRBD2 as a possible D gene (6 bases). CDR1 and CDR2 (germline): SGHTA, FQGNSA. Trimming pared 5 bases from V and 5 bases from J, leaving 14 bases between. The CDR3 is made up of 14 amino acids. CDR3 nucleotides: TGTGCCAGCAGCCCTGGGACTCCCCGAGATACGCAGTATTTT. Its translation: CASSPGTPRDTQYF.